This TCR beta chain was captured by sequencing in a study of T cells after yellow fever vaccination. This clonotype was counted many times. TCRdb analysed the 5' RACE reads with MiXCR anew, one entry per CDR3 protein. The sample lists around 30,000 distinct CDR3 sequences; 8% to 11% were seen once. The germline V gene has CDR1 SEHNR and CDR2 FQNEAQ (reference sequence). This CDR3 is 16 amino acids long. Germline trimming cut 6 bases from V and 1 base from J; bases unmatched to any gene: 10. J is TRBJ2-7 and V is TRBV7-9; 9 nucleotides align to TRBD1. This sample comprised PBMCs, either bulk or a sorted T-cell subset (CD4+, CD8+, memory, or dextramer-sorted; not recorded which), obtained approximately 16 days after the first yellow fever vaccination. This TCR was recovered from a man between 18 and 29 years old who received the YFV17D yellow fever vaccine. The CDR3 reads CASSPSDRGDSYEQYF. CDR3 DNA: TGTGCCAGCAGTCCATCAGACAGGGGGGATTCCTACGAGCAGTACTTC.